These 17 T cell receptor beta chains came from one sample sequenced in a study of Tregs in tolerant kidney transplant recipients (dated by TCRdb to 2018 to 2020). Receptor amplification or capture employed the immunoSEQ multiplex PCR assay. This is the immuneACCESS table as TCRdb keeps it, with only in-frame sequences that have V and J called. A part of the clones is gone; compared with another copy, unresolved V genes explain less than half, and the rest is unexplained. This sample gives roughly 70,000 clones in total; 84% of them show up just once. The leading ten clones occupy around 4% of the sample. Sequencing was performed on CD4+ T cells from blood. The receptors shown here come from a human donor in good health.

The chain carries TRBV11-3 and TRBJ2-7; 9 bases are shared with TRBD1. Germline V CDR1 and CDR2: SGHNT, YENEEA. The CDR3 runs to 18 residues. V dropped 1 base and J dropped 3; count of bases not matched to a gene: 13. CDR3 loop: CASSLVSAFRDRVYEQYF. The CDR3 nucleotides read TGTGCCAGCAGCTTAGTATCAGCTTTCCGGGACAGGGTCTACGAGCAGTACTTC. Based on the CDR3 plus reference TRBV11-3 and TRBJ2-7, the full variable domain is EAGVVQSPRYKIIEKKQPVAFWCNPISGHNTLYWYLQNLGQGPELLIRYENEEAVDDSQLPKDRFSAERLKGVDSTLKIQPAELGDSAVYLCASSLVSAFRDRVYEQYFGPGTRLTVT.

This clone was seen a handful of times. The chain combines TRBV6-1 with TRBJ2-1; D possibly matches TRBD1 or TRBD2 (5 bases each). Trimming removed 3 bases at V and 0 bases at J, with 9 bases between. The CDR3 totals 15 residues. Germline CDR1 is MNHNS and CDR2 is SASEGT. DNA for the CDR3: TGTGCCAGCAGTGATGGGGGTAGCTCCTACAATGAGCAGTTCTTC. This encodes CASSDGGSSYNEQFF.

The chain links TRBV6-5 to TRBJ1-5; perhaps TRBD1 as D (6 bases). The CDR3 length is 15 residues. Trimming took 6 bases from V and 4 from J, leaving 16 bases between them. CDR1 is MNHEY and CDR2 is SVGAGI in the germline V gene. The CDR3 DNA reads as TGTGCCAGCAGGCCAAGGACAGAAGGAAATCAGCCCCAGCATTTT. Translated, it gives CASRPRTEGNQPQHF.

The CDR3 loop is CASSVLMGLADTGELFF. As DNA, the CDR3 is TGTGCCAGCAGCGTACTAATGGGACTAGCGGACACCGGGGAGCTGTTTTTT. The rearrangement links TRBV9 to TRBJ2-2; TRBD2 matches at 11 bases. V dropped 1 base and J dropped 3; count of bases not matched to a gene: 5. The CDR3 spans 17 residues. The germline gives CDR1 SGDLS, CDR2 YYNGEE.

The chain couples TRBV5-1 to TRBJ1-2; D unresolved. The V gene's germline CDR1 is SGHRS and CDR2 YFSETQ. The CDR3 has 15 amino acids. Deletions cut 0 bases from V and 4 bases from J, with 13 bases between. Here the CDR3 DNA reads TGCGCCAGCAGCTTGGGAGCGGGATCCCGCTATGGCTACACCTTC. This gives the protein CASSLGAGSRYGYTF. Supplemented by reference TRBV5-1 and TRBJ1-2, the full variable domain reads KAGVTQTPRYLIKTRGQQVTLSCSPISGHRSVSWYQQTPGQGLQFLFEYFSETQRNKGNFPGRFSGRQFSNSRSEMNVSTLELGDSALYLCASSLGAGSRYGYTFGSGTRLTVV.

This chain joins TRBV11-2 and TRBJ2-7; D gene unclear. Trimming left V 8 bases short and J 1 base short, with 12 bases between. The CDR3 extends over 13 amino acids. Germline values: CDR1 SGHAT, CDR2 FQNNGV. The CDR3: CASLRGPSYEQYF. DNA of the CDR3: TGTGCCAGCCTCCGAGGACCATCCTACGAGCAGTACTTC.

This chain connects TRBV11-3 to TRBJ2-1, with D possibly TRBD1 on 5 matching bases. The CDR3 has 13 residues. The V end lost 2 bases, the J end lost 8 bases, and 10 bases lay between the germline ends. CDR1 is SGHNT and CDR2 is YENEEA in the germline V gene. In DNA form, the CDR3 reads TGTGCCAGCAGCTTACAGGGTCTGGATGAGCAGTTCTTC. It is translated as CASSLQGLDEQFF.

This rearrangement joins TRBV5-4 to TRBJ1-6; D call uncertain. Per germline, CDR1 SGHNT and CDR2 YYREEE (reference sequence). The CDR3 sequence is 15 residues long. V was shortened by 0 bases and J by 6 bases, with 10 bases between the two germline ends. CDR3 sequence (DNA): TGTGCCAGCAGCTTGGCCGTAGGTGGTAATTCACCCCTCCACTTT. Translation: CASSLAVGGNSPLHF. Using reference TRBV5-4 and TRBJ1-6 for the parts outside the CDR3, the full variable domain is ETGVTQSPTHLIKTRGQQVTLRCSSQSGHNTVSWYQQALGQGPQFIFQYYREEENGRGNFPPRFSGLQFPNYSSELNVNALELDDSALYLCASSLAVGGNSPLHFGNGTRLTVT.

This chain uses TRBV5-1 with TRBJ2-7; 8 nucleotides line up with TRBD1. CDR3 length equals 15 residues. V lost 3 bases and J lost 2; bases outside the gene matches: 7. Germline values: CDR1 SGHRS, CDR2 YFSETQ. This chain's CDR3 is CASSSEPGQAYEQYF. CDR3 in DNA: TGCGCCAGCAGCTCCGAACCGGGACAGGCCTACGAGCAGTACTTC.

This clone was counted a few times. The J gene is TRBJ2-5, the V gene TRBV2; the match to TRBD2 covers 8 bases. V gave up 6 bases and J gave up 9 bases; unmatched junction bases: 12. The CDR3 loop spans 14 amino acids. CDR1 is SNHLY and CDR2 is FYNNEI in the germline V gene. The CDR3, as DNA: TGTGCCAGCAGCTCGAGCGGGAGTTTAAGGCCCCAGTACTTC. As protein: CASSSSGSLRPQYF.

In nucleotides, the CDR3 is TGTGCCAGCTCACCGGGACAGGGAGCTGGAAACACCATATATTTT. Translating it yields CASSPGQGAGNTIYF. The J gene is TRBJ1-3, the V gene TRBV18; 9 bases match TRBD1. V dropped 3 bases and J dropped 2; count of bases not matched to a gene: 2. Germline CDR1 KGHSH, CDR2 LQKENI. The CDR3 contains 15 residues.

The chain combines TRBV30 with TRBJ2-3; 9 bases map to TRBD2. Looked up from germline, CDR1 is GTSNPN and CDR2 is SVGIG (reference sequence). J gave up 5 bases and V 3 bases, and 12 bases lay outside the gene matches. The length of the CDR3 is 16 residues. CDR3 loop: CAWRRRGGLQKDTQYF. CDR3 nucleotide sequence: TGTGCCTGGAGGAGGCGGGGGGGCTTGCAGAAAGATACGCAGTATTTT. Full variable domain (outside the CDR3, taken from reference TRBV30 and TRBJ2-3): SQTIHQWPATLVQPVGSPLSLECTVEGTSNPNLYWYRQAAGRGLQLLFYSVGIGQISSEVPQNLSASRPQDRQFILSSKKLLLSDSGFYLCAWRRRGGLQKDTQYFGPGTRLTVL.

V usage is TRBV5-5 and J usage is TRBJ2-3; the D is unclear. This CDR3 has 15 amino acids. CDR1 is SGHKS and CDR2 is YYEKEE in the germline V gene (reference sequence). Trimming removed 4 bases from V and 4 bases from J, with 16 bases in between. CDR3 coding DNA: TGTGCCAGCAGCCCCCTACTGGGTACCGCAGATACGCAGTATTTT. The encoded protein is CASSPLLGTADTQYF.

The chain joins TRBV7-6 to TRBJ1-1; perhaps TRBD1 as D (5 bases). Germline lookup yields CDR1 SGHVS and CDR2 FNYEAQ. Between the trimmed V and J ends, which lost 0 bases and 10 bases, there was a span of 12 bases. The CDR3 sequence is 13 residues long. CDR3 sequence: CASSLAIFGGAFF. Written as DNA, the CDR3 is TGTGCCAGCAGCTTAGCAATCTTTGGGGGAGCTTTCTTT.

The V call is TRBV4-3, the J call TRBJ2-1; 8 bases match TRBD2. Germline assignment: CDR1 LGHNA and CDR2 YSLEER. V shed 4 bases, J shed 6 bases, and the junction held 11 bases outside the gene matches. This CDR3 is built from 16 residues. The CDR3 coding sequence is TGCGCCAGCAGCCTTACGGTCAGCGGGGGCCCCAATGAGCAGTTCTTC. Protein product: CASSLTVSGGPNEQFF.

The rearrangement uses TRBV20-1 and TRBJ2-1; D is undetermined. This CDR3 has 11 amino acids. Between the trimmed V and J ends, which lost 7 bases and 3 bases, there was a span of 7 bases. Germline-derived CDR1 and CDR2 are DFQATT and SNEGSKA (reference sequence). The CDR3 loop reads CSGARYNEQFF. In DNA form, the CDR3 reads TGCAGTGGGGCACGCTACAATGAGCAGTTCTTC.

The gene calls are TRBV29-1 and TRBJ2-3; 9 bases are shared with TRBD1. The CDR3 loop spans 14 amino acids. The junction had 5 bases not matched to a gene; V was cut back by 7 bases and J by 0 bases. Germline V gene sequence: CDR1 SQVTM, CDR2 ANQGSEA. The CDR3 DNA reads as TGCAGCGCATCGACAGGGGGGAGCACAGATACGCAGTATTTT. It is translated as CSASTGGSTDTQYF.